Shown below are 9 T cell receptor beta chains from a single sample sequenced in a study of T cells in women clearing cervical HPV infection. The data were produced by immunoSEQ multiplex PCR, yet TCRdb's version contains in-frame clones alone and is incomplete. This table lists about 22,000 clones. The sample comprised blood buffy coat. The origin of the receptors is a woman between 18 and 69 years old with a cervical HPV16 infection that either progressed to CIN3+ or cleared (not recorded which).

Worth noting for this clone: Read coverage stops 3 residues before the CDR3 terminus; the germline J gene supplies the remainder. This rearrangement joins TRBV5-1 to TRBJ2-4, with 10 nucleotides matching TRBD2. The CDR3 length is 16 residues. The germline CDR1 and CDR2 sequences are SGHRS and YFSETQ. The CDR3 bases that were read are TGCGCCAGCAGCCGATCCCCGGGACTAGCGCGAGAGACT. This translates into CASSRSPGLARET. The full CDR3 reads CASSRSPGLARETQYF.

Regarding this clone: Sequencing ends 3 residues short of the CDR3 end; the germline J gene provides the rest. J is TRBJ2-1 and V is TRBV5-1; maybe TRBD2 (6 bases). Germline V lookup: CDR1 SGHRS, CDR2 YFSETQ. The CDR3 has 15 residues. The ends were cut back, 4 bases at V and 8 bases at J, with 19 bases in the middle. CDR3 protein: CASSPGKGDFDEQFF. The DNA read from the CDR3 is TGCGCCAGCAGCCCTGGAAAAGGGGACTTCGATGAG.

As to this clone: The read finishes 3 residues shy of the CDR3 end, and the germline J gene is used to complete it. This rearrangement joins TRBV7-6 to TRBJ1-2, with a possible D match to TRBD1 (5 bases). This CDR3 is built from 16 residues. CDR1 and CDR2 from the germline V gene are SGHVS and FNYEAQ. CDR3 DNA, as far as it was read: TGTGCCAGCAGCTTAGTGGGGACTAGAGGAAGAGATACC. Translation: CASSLVGTRGRDT. The full CDR3 is CASSLVGTRGRDTYTF.

As regards this clone: The read halts 3 residues ahead of the CDR3 end, with the missing end drawn from the germline J gene. The rearrangement uses TRBV5-1 and TRBJ1-3; 10 bases map to TRBD1. Trimming at V came to 4 bases and at J to 3 bases, leaving 4 bases not matched to a gene. This CDR3 contains 15 residues. Germline V CDR1 and CDR2: SGHRS, YFSETQ. The covered CDR3 bases are TGCGCCAGCAGCCAAGGGACAGGGGTTGGAAACACC. Protein: CASSQGTGVGNT. The whole CDR3 protein reads CASSQGTGVGNTIYF.

Concerning this clone itself: The missing CDR3 end, 3 residues past where the read stops, is filled in from the germline J gene. The chain links TRBV19 to TRBJ2-2; the D gene is possibly TRBD1 (6 bases). The CDR3 spans 16 residues. V was cut by 6 bases and J by 1 base, with 15 bases left in between. Germline CDR1 reads LNHDA; CDR2 reads SQIVND (reference sequence). The CDR3 bases that were read are TGTGCCAGTAGCCCAAGAATGACAGGGAACACCGGGGAG. Translated: CASSPRMTGNTGE. The CDR3, in full, reads CASSPRMTGNTGELFF. Full variable domain (remainder filled in from reference TRBV19 and TRBJ2-2): DGGITQSPKYLFRKEGQNVTLSCEQNLNHDAMYWYRQDPGQGLRLIYYSQIVNDFQKGDIAEGYSVSREKKESFPLTVTSAQKNPTAFYLCASSPRMTGNTGELFFGEGSRLTVL.

Comments on this clone: The observed sequence ends 3 residues before the CDR3 terminus, with the missing tail filled in from the germline J gene. This rearrangement joins TRBV6-2 or TRBV6-3 to TRBJ1-2, with D unresolved. CDR1 is MNHEY, CDR2 SVGEGT, per germline. This CDR3 has 11 amino acids. The CDR3 spells CASRISYDYTF. Partial CDR3 DNA: TGTGCCAGCAGGATCTCCTACGAC.

As for this clone: The observed sequence ends 3 residues before the CDR3 terminus, with the missing tail filled in from the germline J gene. This chain connects TRBV29-1 to TRBJ2-7; D is perhaps TRBD1 or TRBD2 (7 bases each). CDR1 is SQVTM, CDR2 ANQGSEA, per germline. V was pared by 7 bases and J by 3 bases, with 19 bases between. This CDR3 has 14 residues. The CDR3 here is CSAEGDREGYEQYF. The sequenced part of the CDR3 DNA is TGCAGCGCCGAAGGTGACAGGGAGGGCTACGAG.

Worth noting for this clone: The read comes to an end 3 residues before the CDR3 does, leaving the germline J gene to fill in the end. The chain joins TRBV7-2 to TRBJ2-1, with 10 bases aligning to TRBD2. This CDR3 is built from 16 residues. CDR1 SGHTA and CDR2 FQGNSA come from the germline V gene. Germline trimming cut 0 bases from V and 2 bases from J; bases unmatched to any gene: 1. CDR3 DNA (partial): TGTGCCAGCAGCTTAGCAAGCGGGGGGGCCTACAATGAG. Translating gives CASSLASGGAYNE. The complete CDR3 reads CASSLASGGAYNEQFF.

About this clone itself: The CDR3 goes on 3 residues after the read ends, and that part is filled in from the germline J gene. V is TRBV7-7 and J is TRBJ2-5; D is perhaps TRBD2 (5 bases). This CDR3 has 13 amino acids. V lost 5 bases to trimming and J lost 7 bases, with 14 bases between them. Germline V CDR1 and CDR2: SSHAT, FNYEAQ (reference sequence). The CDR3 region is CASSPTSAGTQYF. The CDR3 DNA, read in part, is TGTGCCAGCAGCCCGACATCGGCGGGGACC.